This passage covers 20 T cell receptor beta chains from one sample sequenced in a study of CD8 T cells in Susac syndrome. Reverse transcription of roughly 0.45 to 1 ug RNA used random hexamers. TCRdb re-analysed the immunoSEQ multiplex PCR reads in MiXCR, keeping a single row per CDR3 protein. The sample lists roughly 400,000 distinct CDR3 sequences; more than 70% were seen once. What was sequenced was CD8+ T cells from PBMCs. The receptor set was obtained from a human donor with multiple sclerosis.

This chain joins TRBV2 and TRBJ1-2; perhaps TRBD1 as D (6 bases). The CDR3 loop spans 16 amino acids. The V gene lost 1 base and the J gene lost 8 bases, with 20 bases spanning the gap. The germline gives CDR1 SNHLY, CDR2 FYNNEI. The CDR3 DNA follows: TGTGCCAGCAGTGAAGACCCCACAGGGCAGTGGTACGGCTACACCTTC. This sequence encodes CASSEDPTGQWYGYTF.

V and J are TRBV5-4 and TRBJ2-7; D ambiguous. In germline, CDR1 is SGHNT, CDR2 YYREEE (reference sequence). The CDR3 extends over 18 amino acids. Trimming pared 0 bases from V and 4 bases from J, leaving 23 bases between. The CDR3 DNA reads TGTGCCAGCAGCTTGGGGCAGGCGGACCACGCTCACGAGTACGAGCAGTACTTC. Its protein is CASSLGQADHAHEYEQYF.

CDR3 protein: CSVEDEGGSYEQYF. CDR3 nucleotides: TGCAGCGTTGAAGATGAAGGCGGCTCCTACGAGCAGTACTTC. The chain couples TRBV29-1 to TRBJ2-7; D unclear. The CDR3 extends over 14 amino acids. Trimming stripped 0 bases from V and 0 bases from J, with 9 bases between. Germline V gene sequence: CDR1 SQVTM, CDR2 ANQGSEA.

The V gene is TRBV3-1, the J gene TRBJ2-5, with 7 positions matching TRBD2. This CDR3 region has 16 residues. The germline V gene encodes CDR1 LGHDT and CDR2 YNNKEL (reference sequence). Germline trimming cut 0 bases from V and 5 bases from J; bases unmatched to any gene: 9. The CDR3 coding sequence is TGTGCCAGCAGCCAAGATTACGCGGGAGTGGGTGAGACCCAGTACTTC. It is translated as CASSQDYAGVGETQYF.

This clonotype was seen only once. The chain joins TRBV19 to TRBJ1-5; 8 bases match TRBD1. CDR1 is LNHDA and CDR2 is SQIVND in the germline V gene (reference sequence). This CDR3 is built from 16 residues. V was pared by 3 bases and J by 0 bases, with 4 bases of the junction left unmatched. Here the CDR3 DNA reads TGTGCCAGTAGTATGTGGGACAGGCATAGCAATCAGCCCCAGCATTTT. Its protein product is CASSMWDRHSNQPQHF.

This clonotype was detected only once. This sequence joins TRBV19 and TRBJ2-3, with D perhaps matching TRBD2 (6 bases). This CDR3 is built from 13 residues. CDR1 LNHDA and CDR2 SQIVND come from the germline V gene (reference sequence). Trimming took 4 bases from V and 3 from J, leaving 8 bases between them. The CDR3 bases are TGTGCCAGTAGTAGACTAGAGACAGATACGCAGTATTTT. Its protein product is CASSRLETDTQYF.

The chain combines TRBV20-1 with TRBJ1-1; 7 nucleotides agree with TRBD1. V lost 5 bases and J lost 5; bases outside the gene matches: 14. Germline V gene sequence: CDR1 DFQATT, CDR2 SNEGSKA (reference sequence). The CDR3 covers 15 residues. In DNA, the CDR3 is TGCAGTGCTCCAAGTCTCAGACAGGGATGGACTGAAGCTTTCTTT. It is translated as CSAPSLRQGWTEAFF.

The V call is TRBV10-1, the J call TRBJ2-3; D gene uncertain. V lost 3 bases and J 7 bases, leaving 11 bases between the germline ends. The CDR3 spans 13 residues. From germline, CDR1 is WNHNN and CDR2 SYGVQD (reference sequence). The CDR3 sequence is CASSDQYSYTQYF. For the CDR3, the DNA is TGCGCCAGCAGTGACCAATACTCGTATACGCAGTATTTT.

The chain has TRBV7-2 and TRBJ2-1; TRBD1 matches 8 bases. This CDR3 comprises 15 residues. Trimming at V came to 4 bases and at J to 13 bases, leaving 15 bases not matched to a gene. Germline CDR1 is SGHTA and CDR2 is FQGNSA. The CDR3 sequence: CASSSTGEVTRNQFF. The CDR3 region has the DNA TGTGCCAGCAGCTCGACAGGGGAGGTGACGCGGAACCAGTTCTTC.

The V call is TRBV21-1, the J call TRBJ2-7. TRBV21-1 counts as a pseudogene. CDR3 length: 11 amino acids. The CDR3 bases are TGTGTGAAAGGGTTCCCCTACGAGCAGTACTTC. Translating it yields CVKGFPYEQYF.

The genes are TRBV13 and TRBJ1-1, with D tentatively TRBD1 (6 bases). Germline CDR1 and CDR2: PRHDT and FYEKMQ (reference sequence). The CDR3 spans 14 residues. Trimming removed 0 bases at V and 4 bases at J, with 9 bases between. CDR3 region: CASSLGGGPTEAFF. The CDR3 bases are TGTGCCAGCAGCTTAGGAGGGGGGCCCACTGAAGCTTTCTTT.

The chain joins TRBV3-1 to TRBJ2-1, with D hard to call. The CDR3 runs to 14 residues. Trimming stripped 0 bases from V and 3 bases from J, with 6 bases between. Per germline, CDR1 LGHDT and CDR2 YNNKEL (reference sequence). DNA for the CDR3: TGTGCCAGCAGCCAAGAAAAAGGCTACAATGAGCAGTTCTTC. This sequence encodes CASSQEKGYNEQFF.

The table lists this clonotype with a few counts. The rearrangement uses TRBV5-6 and TRBJ2-7; 10 bases map to TRBD1. Germline V CDR1 and CDR2: SGHDT, YYEEEE. With 5 bases clipped from V and 3 bases from J, the junction kept 5 bases outside the gene matches. The CDR3 sequence is 14 residues long. The chain's CDR3 is CASRPGTGVYEQYF. CDR3 nucleotides: TGTGCCAGCAGACCCGGGACAGGGGTCTACGAGCAGTACTTC.

The chain links TRBV19 to TRBJ2-1, with D tentatively TRBD2 (5 bases). Trimming shortened V by 3 bases and J by 8 bases, and 14 bases separated the two germline ends. The CDR3 runs to 14 residues. CDR1 LNHDA and CDR2 SQIVND come from the germline V gene (reference sequence). Here the CDR3 DNA reads TGTGCCAGTAGTATGTCGCTAGCAGTCTATGAGCAGTTCTTC. Protein sequence: CASSMSLAVYEQFF. Supplemented by reference TRBV19 and TRBJ2-1, the full variable domain reads DGGITQSPKYLFRKEGQNVTLSCEQNLNHDAMYWYRQDPGQGLRLIYYSQIVNDFQKGDIAEGYSVSREKKESFPLTVTSAQKNPTAFYLCASSMSLAVYEQFFGPGTRLTVL.

The rearrangement links TRBV27 to TRBJ2-1; TRBD2 aligns across 9 bases. V shed 4 bases and J 2 bases; nucleotides not matched to a gene: 12. Per germline, CDR1 MNHEY and CDR2 SMNVEV (reference sequence). The CDR3 contains 18 residues. The CDR3 loop reads CASSSPDTTSGAYNEQFF. The DNA of the CDR3 is TGTGCCAGCAGTTCGCCCGATACGACTAGCGGAGCCTACAATGAGCAGTTCTTC.

Only a few counts were recorded for this clonotype. V usage is TRBV27 and J usage is TRBJ1-1; 7 bases agree with TRBD1. Germline V gene sequence: CDR1 MNHEY, CDR2 SMNVEV (reference sequence). Trimming at V came to 0 bases and at J to 0 bases, leaving 4 bases not matched to a gene. The CDR3 spans 16 residues. This chain's CDR3 is CASSLSGGQLNTEAFF. CDR3 DNA: TGTGCCAGCAGTTTATCGGGGGGACAGCTGAACACTGAAGCTTTCTTT.

The sample holds one count of this clonotype. V and J are TRBV19 and TRBJ2-1; TRBD2 matches at 10 bases. The V and J ends lost 5 bases and 6 bases, in that order; junction bases with no gene match: 7. CDR1 and CDR2 from the germline V gene are LNHDA and SQIVND (reference sequence). The CDR3 sequence is 15 residues long. The CDR3 reads CASSQRTSGRNEQFF. CDR3 DNA sequence: TGTGCCAGTAGTCAGCGGACTAGCGGACGCAATGAGCAGTTCTTC.

V is TRBV27 and J is TRBJ2-7, with D uncertain. Germline V gene data show CDR1 as MNHEY and CDR2 as SMNVEV (reference sequence). The CDR3 has 13 amino acids. Trimming removed 3 bases from V and 2 bases from J, with 8 bases in between. CDR3 residues: CASSFGYPYEQYF. In nucleotides, the CDR3 is TGTGCCAGCAGTTTTGGGTATCCCTACGAGCAGTACTTC.

The CDR3 DNA is TGTGCCACCAGCAGAGCCGTGAACTCCTACGAGCAGTACTTC. Amino acid sequence: CATSRAVNSYEQYF. The chain uses TRBV15 and TRBJ2-7; D gene uncertain. Trimming removed 1 base at V and 0 bases at J, with 7 bases between. This CDR3 spans 14 amino acids. Germline V gene data show CDR1 as LNHNV and CDR2 as YYDKDF (reference sequence). The whole variable domain, remainder taken from reference TRBV15 and TRBJ2-7, is DAMVIQNPRYQVTQFGKPVTLSCSQTLNHNVMYWYQQKSSQAPKLLFHYYDKDFNNEADTPDNFQSRRPNTSFCFLDIRSPGLGDTAMYLCATSRAVNSYEQYFGPGTRLTVT.

The chain employs TRBV12-3 or TRBV12-4 and TRBJ2-7; D gene ambiguous. CDR3 length: 16 amino acids. Between the trimmed V and J ends, which lost 3 bases and 1 base, there was a span of 16 bases. CDR3: CASSFGQGPTSYEQYF. CDR3 DNA sequence: TGTGCCAGCAGTTTTGGCCAAGGGCCTACTTCCTACGAGCAGTACTTC.